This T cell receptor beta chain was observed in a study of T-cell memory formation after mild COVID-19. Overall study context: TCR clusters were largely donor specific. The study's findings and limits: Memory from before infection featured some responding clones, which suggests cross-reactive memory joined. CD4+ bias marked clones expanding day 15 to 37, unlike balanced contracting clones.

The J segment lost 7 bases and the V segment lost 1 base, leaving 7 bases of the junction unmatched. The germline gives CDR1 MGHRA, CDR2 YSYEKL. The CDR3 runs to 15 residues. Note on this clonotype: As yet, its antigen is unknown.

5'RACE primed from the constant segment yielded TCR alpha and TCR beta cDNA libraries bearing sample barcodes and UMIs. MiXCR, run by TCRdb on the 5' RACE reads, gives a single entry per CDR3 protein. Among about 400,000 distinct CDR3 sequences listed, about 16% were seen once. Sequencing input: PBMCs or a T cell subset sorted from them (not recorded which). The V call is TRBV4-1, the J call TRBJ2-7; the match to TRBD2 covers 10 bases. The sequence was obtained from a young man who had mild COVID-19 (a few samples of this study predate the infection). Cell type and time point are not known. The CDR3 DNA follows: TGCGCCAGCAGCCAAGTCTCACTAGCGGGAACAGAGCAGTACTTC. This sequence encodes CASSQVSLAGTEQYF.